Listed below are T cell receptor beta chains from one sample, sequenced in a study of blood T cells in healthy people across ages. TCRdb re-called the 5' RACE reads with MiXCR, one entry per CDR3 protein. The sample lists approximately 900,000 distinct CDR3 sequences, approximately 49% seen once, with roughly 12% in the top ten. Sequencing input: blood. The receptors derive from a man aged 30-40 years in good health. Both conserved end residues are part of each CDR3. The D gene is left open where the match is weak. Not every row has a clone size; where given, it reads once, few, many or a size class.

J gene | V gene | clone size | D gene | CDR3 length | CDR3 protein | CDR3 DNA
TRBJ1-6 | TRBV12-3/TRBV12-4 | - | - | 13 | CASRTVNNSPLHF | TGTGCCAGCCGGACCGTCAATAATTCACCCCTCCACTTT
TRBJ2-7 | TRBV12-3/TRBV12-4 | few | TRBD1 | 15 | CASSSADRYSYEQYF | TGTGCCAGCAGTTCAGCGGACAGGTATTCCTACGAGCAGTACTTC
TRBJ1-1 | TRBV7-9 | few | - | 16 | CASLGTTPRMNTEAFF | TGTGCCAGTCTCGGGACGACTCCTCGGATGAACACTGAAGCTTTCTTT
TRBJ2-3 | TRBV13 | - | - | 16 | CASSFFPGTGSDTQYF | TGTGCCAGCAGCTTCTTTCCGGGGACGGGGTCAGATACGCAGTATTTT
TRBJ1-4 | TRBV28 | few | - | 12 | CASSFIGGRLFF | TGTGCCAGCAGTTTTATAGGGGGTCGGCTGTTTTTT
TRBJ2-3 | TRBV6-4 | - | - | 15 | CASSEGDTSTDTQYF | TGTGCCAGCAGTGAGGGGGATACTAGCACAGATACGCAGTATTTT
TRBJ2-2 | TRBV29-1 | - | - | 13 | CSVSGGYTGELFF | TGCAGCGTTTCAGGCGGTTACACCGGGGAGCTGTTTTTT
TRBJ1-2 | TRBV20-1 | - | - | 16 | CSARDSMAGINYGYTF | TGCAGTGCTAGAGATTCCATGGCGGGGATTAACTATGGCTACACCTTC
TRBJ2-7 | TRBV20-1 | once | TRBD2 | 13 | CSARRGTSGVQYF | TGCAGTGCAAGAAGGGGGACTAGCGGGGTGCAGTACTTC
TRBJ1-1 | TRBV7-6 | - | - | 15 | CASSLRGGANTEAFF | TGTGCCAGCAGCCTCCGGGGGGGGGCGAACACTGAAGCTTTCTTT
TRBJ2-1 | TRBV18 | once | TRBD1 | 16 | CASSRSGGNSYNEQFF | TGTGCCAGCTCCCGATCAGGGGGCAACTCCTACAATGAGCAGTTCTTC
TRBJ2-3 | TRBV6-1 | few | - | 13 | CASNRERTDTQYF | TGTGCCAGCAATCGGGAACGCACAGATACGCAGTATTTT
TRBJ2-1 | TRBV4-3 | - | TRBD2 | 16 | CASSQGAGGPLNEQFF | TGCGCCAGCAGCCAAGGGGCGGGGGGGCCCCTTAATGAGCAGTTCTTC
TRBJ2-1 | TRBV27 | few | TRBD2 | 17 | CASSAPRLAGNLKEQFF | TGTGCCAGCAGTGCGCCACGACTAGCGGGGAACTTGAAGGAGCAGTTCTTC
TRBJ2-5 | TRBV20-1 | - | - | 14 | CSARDHGSQETQYF | TGCAGTGCTAGAGATCACGGCAGCCAAGAGACCCAGTACTTC
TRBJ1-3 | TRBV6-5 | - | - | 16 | CASSYGGASSGNTIYF | TGTGCCAGCAGTTACGGAGGGGCGAGCTCTGGAAACACCATATATTTT
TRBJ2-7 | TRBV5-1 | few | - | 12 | CASSLKPGEQYF | TGCGCCAGCAGCTTGAAGCCGGGGGAGCAGTACTTC
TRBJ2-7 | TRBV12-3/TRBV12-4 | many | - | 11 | CASSLEYEQYF | TGTGCCAGCAGTTTAGAGTATGAGCAGTACTTC
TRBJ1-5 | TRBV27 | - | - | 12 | CASGLPGQPQHF | TGTGCCAGCGGACTCCCCGGTCAGCCCCAGCATTTT
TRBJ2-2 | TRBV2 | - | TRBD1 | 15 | CASRPGQWDTGELFF | TGTGCCAGCAGACCGGGACAGTGGGACACCGGGGAGCTGTTTTTT
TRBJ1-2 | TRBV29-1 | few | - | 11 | CSVGGQYGYTF | TGCAGCGTTGGAGGGCAGTATGGCTACACCTTC
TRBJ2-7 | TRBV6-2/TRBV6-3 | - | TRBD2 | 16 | CASRDGMPGGTYEQYF | TGTGCCAGCAGGGATGGGATGCCGGGAGGAACCTACGAGCAGTACTTC